This entry concerns a single T cell receptor beta chain. Treatment defined: roughly 18 received Ad26.COV2.S at low or high dose, single or two shots; 5 received placebo; per-sample allocation not given. Sampling happened 63 days after the first vaccine or placebo injection. This entry comes from a study of Ad26.COV2.S vaccination and SARS-CoV-2 variants. The protocol was immunoSEQ multiplex PCR, while the TCRdb copy is restricted to in-frame clones and leaves out a portion. In the table there are more than 300,000 clones, 85% to 90% of which are singletons. V gave up 3 bases and J gave up 5 bases; unmatched junction bases: 10. CDR1 is SGDLS, CDR2 YYNGEE, per germline. This CDR3 has 16 amino acids.

This receptor was identified in a person between 18 and 65 years old who received the Ad26.COV2.S COVID-19 vaccine or a placebo. This chain links TRBV9 with TRBJ2-1; 8 nucleotides agree with TRBD2. The sequences come from peripheral blood, collected in a trial of Ad26.COV2.S vaccine versus placebo. Here the CDR3 reads CASSAYEAGVNNEQFF. CDR3 nucleotide sequence: TGTGCCAGCAGCGCCTACGAAGCGGGAGTCAACAATGAGCAGTTCTTC.